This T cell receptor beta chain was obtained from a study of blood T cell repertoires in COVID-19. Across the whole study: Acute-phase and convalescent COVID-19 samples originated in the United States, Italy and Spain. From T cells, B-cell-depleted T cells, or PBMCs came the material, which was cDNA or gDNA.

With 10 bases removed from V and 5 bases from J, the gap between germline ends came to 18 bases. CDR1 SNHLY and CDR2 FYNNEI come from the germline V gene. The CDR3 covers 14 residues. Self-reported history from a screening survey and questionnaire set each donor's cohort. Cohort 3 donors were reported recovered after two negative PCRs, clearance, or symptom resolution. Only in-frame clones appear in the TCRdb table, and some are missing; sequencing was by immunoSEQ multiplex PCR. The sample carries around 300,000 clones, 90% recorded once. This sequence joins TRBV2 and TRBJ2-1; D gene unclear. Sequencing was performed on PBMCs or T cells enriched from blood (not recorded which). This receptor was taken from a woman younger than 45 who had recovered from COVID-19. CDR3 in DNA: TGTGCCACCAAGACTGCCCCCATCCACAATGAGCAGTTCTTC. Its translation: CATKTAPIHNEQFF.